This T cell receptor (beta chain) was captured in a study of circulating and synovial CD4+ cells in juvenile arthritis. Study outcomes and limitations: Bulk blood CD4 repertoires were more diverse than these. Traditional Vbeta family usage analysis missed the pathogenic-like versus bulk difference. CPL and bulk CD4 samples differed at least tenfold in T cell genomes. These blood cells shared more CDR3 sequences with synovium than bulk blood.

Measured with immunoSEQ multiplex PCR; TCRdb has only the in-frame clones, and not every one. The sample yields tens of thousands of clones, 94% seen once. Of note for this clone: The target antigen is unknown. This specimen includes other DNA sequences encoding the same CDR3.

From germline, CDR1 is LGHNA and CDR2 YNFKEQ. Unmatched junction bases numbered 8, after V lost 3 bases and J lost 9 bases. The CDR3 is 16 amino acids. The clonotype was recovered from a human donor with juvenile idiopathic arthritis. The sample was CD4+ T cells from blood. The chain couples TRBV4-2 to TRBJ1-6, with 10 nucleotides matching TRBD1. CDR3 bases: TGTGCCAGCAGCCAGACAGGGGGCGTGGTCGGTTCACCCCTCCACTTT. Residues: CASSQTGGVVGSPLHF.